The 7 T cell receptor beta chains presented below share a single source sample, sequenced in a study of T cell responses to AZD1222 COVID-19 vaccine. The table came from immunoSEQ multiplex PCR; TCRdb's copy has only in-frame clones and leaves some out. The sample gives around 140,000 clones, 90% to 95% of which show up once; 1.4% is in the top ten. The starting material was peripheral blood, obtained on day 0 of AZD1222 vaccination. Every receptor here comes from an adult in good health.

V is TRBV20-1 and J is TRBJ2-7; no reliable D call. Germline-derived CDR1 and CDR2 are DFQATT and SNEGSKA (reference sequence). This CDR3 contains 19 residues. The ends were cut back, 3 bases at V and 2 bases at J, with 29 bases in the middle. The CDR3 reads CSASPYVLASYPWAYEQYF. In DNA form, the CDR3 reads TGCAGTGCTAGTCCTTATGTACTTGCGTCCTATCCCTGGGCCTACGAGCAGTACTTC.

A single count supports this clone. The chain joins TRBV13 to TRBJ2-7; a possible D gene is TRBD2 (6 bases). Germline lookup yields CDR1 PRHDT and CDR2 FYEKMQ (reference sequence). Trimming stripped 6 bases from V and 1 base from J, with 13 bases between. The CDR3 length is 14 residues. The CDR3 DNA reads as TGTGCCAGCAGGATTAACGGGGGTTCCTACGAGCAGTACTTC. Translated: CASRINGGSYEQYF.

The V and J genes are TRBV14 and TRBJ1-2; no definite D call. The CDR3 extends over 13 amino acids. CDR1 is SGHDN, CDR2 FVKESK, per germline. The V gene lost 5 bases and the J gene lost 10 bases, with 17 bases spanning the gap. In nucleotides, the CDR3 is TGTGCCAGCAGCATTAAGATAACAGTTCCCTACACCTTC. Encoded protein: CASSIKITVPYTF.

This clone was counted a few times. The chain carries TRBV6-2 or TRBV6-3 and TRBJ2-1; a possible D gene is TRBD2 (6 bases). V lost 2 bases and J lost 7, with 12 bases in between. This CDR3 spans 14 amino acids. Germline values: CDR1 MNHEY, CDR2 SVGEGT. The CDR3 reads CASSYLREVNEQFF. CDR3 sequence (DNA): TGTGCCAGCAGTTACCTAAGGGAGGTAAATGAGCAGTTCTTC.

The J gene is TRBJ1-4, the V gene TRBV9; no clear D gene. The V end lost 4 bases, the J end lost 3 bases, and 10 bases lay between the germline ends. This CDR3 contains 14 residues. Germline CDR1 SGDLS, CDR2 YYNGEE. CDR3 nucleotides: TGTGCCAGCAGCAGTCGAAGGTCTAATGAAAAACTGTTTTTT. Its translation is CASSSRRSNEKLFF.

CDR3 loop: CASSLAGAYNEQFF. The CDR3, as DNA: TGTGCCAGCAGCTTGGCGGGGGCTTACAATGAGCAGTTCTTC. The genes are TRBV7-9 and TRBJ2-1; a weak D match, TRBD2 (7 bases). This CDR3 contains 14 residues. The ends were cut back, 3 bases at V and 4 bases at J, with 10 bases in the middle. CDR1 and CDR2 (germline): SEHNR, FQNEAQ (reference sequence).

V gene TRBV6-5 combines with J gene TRBJ2-1, with 9 bases matching TRBD1. Germline V CDR1 and CDR2: MNHEY, SVGAGI. The V segment lost 3 bases and the J segment 4 bases; nucleotides outside the gene matches: 4. The CDR3 has 15 residues. The CDR3 region has the DNA TGTGCCAGCAGTTATAGGACAGGGGAATACAATGAGCAGTTCTTC. Translation: CASSYRTGEYNEQFF.